The source of this T cell receptor beta chain is a study of T cell responses to AZD1222 COVID-19 vaccine. Study findings and constraints: Regions left unmutated in variants are reportedly the target of nearly half of spike-specific TCRs. Mapped onto spike, vaccine-associated CD4 TCRs spanned it and were dominant at 160-218 and 743-854. Baseline serology detected seropositivity in only five to seven AZD1222 recipients. It should be noted that donors were predominantly white British and more often female, and clonal diversity was possibly underestimated.

Measured with immunoSEQ multiplex PCR; TCRdb has only the in-frame clones, and not every one. The sample yields over 150,000 clones, 80% to 90% seen once. The CDR3 is made up of 13 amino acids. Germline-derived CDR1 and CDR2 are MDHEN and SYDVKM. Trimming stripped 3 bases from V and 10 bases from J, with 10 bases between. Concerning this clone itself: Its antigen is unknown.

The TCR comes from an adult in good health. The starting material was peripheral blood, obtained on day 0 of MenACWY control vaccination. The rearrangement uses TRBV28 and TRBJ1-6; weak D call: TRBD1 (6 bases). As DNA, the CDR3 is TGTGCCAGCAGTTTCCAGGGGTCGTCACCCCTCCACTTT. It is translated as CASSFQGSSPLHF.